Shown below are 14 T cell receptor beta chains from a single sample sequenced in a study of T cells after yellow fever vaccination. Each CDR3 protein gets one entry after TCRdb re-called the 5' RACE reads with MiXCR. The data contain tens of thousands of distinct CDR3 sequences, 7.4% of them singletons. The input for sequencing was CD8+ T cells sorted from PBMCs, taken approximately 16 days after the first yellow fever vaccination. The origin of the receptors is a man between 18 and 35 years old who received the YFV17D yellow fever vaccine.

The V call is TRBV19, the J call TRBJ2-1; the D gene is possibly TRBD2 (6 bases). V was clipped by 3 bases and J by 9 bases, with 6 bases between them. Per germline, CDR1 LNHDA and CDR2 SQIVND (reference sequence). This CDR3 spans 11 amino acids. CDR3 bases: TGTGCCAGTAGTATCGGGGGTGAGCAGTTCTTC. This encodes CASSIGGEQFF.

This clonotype showed up many times. V usage is TRBV11-2 and J usage is TRBJ2-5; D remains ambiguous. Germline CDR1 SGHAT, CDR2 FQNNGV. CDR3 size: 13 residues. Trimming took 1 base from V and 2 from J, leaving 5 bases between them. The CDR3 DNA reads as TGTGCCAGCAGCTTAGGGCAGCAAGAGACCCAGTACTTC. Residues: CASSLGQQETQYF.

A few counts support this clonotype. The V call is TRBV5-1, the J call TRBJ2-3; 16 bases line up with TRBD2. This CDR3 has 17 residues. J gave up 5 bases and V 4 bases, and 7 bases lay outside the gene matches. Looked up from germline, CDR1 is SGHRS and CDR2 is YFSETQ. CDR3 nucleotides: TGCGCCAGCAGCCCCGGGACTAGCGGGGGGGCTGGAGATACGCAGTATTTT. Amino acid sequence: CASSPGTSGGAGDTQYF.

Many counts were recorded for this clonotype. The chain combines TRBV7-2 with TRBJ2-3; 9 bases map to TRBD2. The V gene's germline CDR1 is SGHTA and CDR2 FQGNSA. The CDR3 is 16 residues long. The J segment lost 2 bases and the V segment lost 6 bases, leaving 9 bases of the junction unmatched. The CDR3 sequence: CASSLLRGGYTDTQYF. In DNA, the CDR3 is TGTGCCAGCAGTCTCCTGCGGGGGGGCTACACAGATACGCAGTATTTT.

This clonotype was counted many times. The chain has TRBV4-1 and TRBJ1-5; tentative D call: TRBD1 (6 bases). This CDR3 has 15 residues. CDR1 and CDR2 from the germline V gene are MGHRA and YSYEKL. V was clipped by 4 bases and J by 6 bases, with 16 bases between them. The CDR3 reads CASSRDIGGGQPQHF. As DNA, the CDR3 is TGCGCCAGCAGCCGAGACATTGGAGGGGGTCAGCCCCAGCATTTT.

The sample holds many counts of this clonotype. The chain uses TRBV7-9 and TRBJ1-4; the D gene is possibly TRBD1 (6 bases). Trimming removed 1 base at V and 7 bases at J, with 13 bases between. Per the germline V gene, CDR1 is SEHNR and CDR2 is FQNEAQ (reference sequence). This CDR3 spans 15 amino acids. This chain's CDR3 is CASSLVRGGGEKLFF. In DNA, the CDR3 is TGTGCCAGCAGCTTAGTCAGGGGTGGCGGTGAAAAACTGTTTTTT.

The table lists this clonotype with many counts. The CDR3 is CATSRDDGGAKLFF. DNA of the CDR3: TGTGCCACCAGCAGAGATGACGGGGGCGCGAAACTGTTTTTT. The rearrangement links TRBV15 to TRBJ1-4; a possible D gene is TRBD1 (6 bases). With 0 bases removed from V and 11 bases from J, the gap between germline ends came to 13 bases. The CDR3 spans 14 residues. The germline V gene encodes CDR1 LNHNV and CDR2 YYDKDF (reference sequence).

This clonotype was counted at least ten times. The chain links TRBV7-2 to TRBJ2-1; maybe TRBD2 (5 bases). Trimming shortened V by 1 base and J by 5 bases, and 12 bases separated the two germline ends. CDR1 is SGHTA and CDR2 is FQGNSA in the germline V gene. The CDR3 contains 15 residues. CDR3 loop: CASSLGYTRNNEQFF. DNA of the CDR3: TGTGCCAGCAGCTTAGGATATACTAGGAACAATGAGCAGTTCTTC.

This clonotype came up many times. The V and J genes are TRBV7-3 and TRBJ2-1; 7 bases match TRBD1. Trimming at V came to 0 bases and at J to 0 bases, leaving 8 bases not matched to a gene. The CDR3 spans 18 residues. Germline V gives CDR1 SGHTA, CDR2 FQGTGA. The CDR3: CASSLTGGPPSSYNEQFF. The CDR3 DNA is TGTGCCAGCAGCTTAACAGGGGGCCCTCCAAGCTCCTACAATGAGCAGTTCTTC. The full variable domain, in which reference TRBV7-3 and TRBJ2-1 provide the parts outside the CDR3, is GAGVSQTPSNKVTEKGKYVELRCDPISGHTALYWYRQSLGQGPEFLIYFQGTGAADDSGLPNDRFFAVRPEGSVSTLKIQRTERGDSAVYLCASSLTGGPPSSYNEQFFGPGTRLTVL.

This clonotype has only a few counts. The chain carries TRBV11-2 and TRBJ2-6; 7 nucleotides match TRBD1. Per the germline V gene, CDR1 is SGHAT and CDR2 is FQNNGV. V lost 2 bases and J lost 0; bases outside the gene matches: 7. CDR3 size: 18 residues. The CDR3: CASSLTGTASSGANVLTF. The DNA of the CDR3 is TGTGCCAGCAGCTTAACCGGGACAGCCTCCTCTGGGGCCAACGTCCTGACTTTC.

This clonotype has at least ten counts. This chain uses TRBV20-1 with TRBJ2-1; D possibly matches TRBD1 or TRBD2 (5 bases each). CDR1 and CDR2 from the germline V gene are DFQATT and SNEGSKA (reference sequence). V was trimmed by 4 bases and J by 7 bases, leaving 14 bases between them. The CDR3 totals 13 residues. The CDR3 nucleotides are TGCAGTGCTACCCTCGATTGGGGGAATGAGCAGTTCTTC. Its protein is CSATLDWGNEQFF.

This clonotype was detected ten times or more. One junction end does not reproduce the germline sequence, and a read error may be involved. V usage is TRBV29-1 and J usage is TRBJ2-5; D remains unclear. The CDR3 extends over 11 amino acids. CDR1 and CDR2 from the germline V gene are SQVTM and ANQGSEA. CDR3 residues: CSVEGQETQYF. The CDR3 DNA follows: TGCAGCGTAGAAGGGCAAGAGACCCAGTACTTC.

This clonotype was picked up a small number of times. The V call is TRBV7-9, the J call TRBJ2-1, with TRBD1 matching 10 bases. V lost 3 bases to trimming and J lost 8 bases; unmatched junction nucleotides: 7. The CDR3 extends over 15 amino acids. Germline assignment: CDR1 SEHNR and CDR2 FQNEAQ (reference sequence). This CDR3 is CASSFKGQGQDEQFF. As DNA, the CDR3 is TGTGCCAGCAGCTTTAAGGGACAGGGGCAGGATGAGCAGTTCTTC.

This clonotype was seen at least ten times. The chain joins TRBV6-2 or TRBV6-3 to TRBJ1-5; 7 bases are a match to TRBD1. In germline, CDR1 is MNHEY, CDR2 SVGEGT. V trimming: 7 bases; J trimming: 8 bases; junction bases outside the gene matches: 20. The CDR3 has 17 residues. The CDR3 DNA sequence: TGTGCCAGCAAGGGGTGGGAGGGGGCGCTTGCCTTGGAGCCCCAGCATTTT. The encoded protein is CASKGWEGALALEPQHF.